One and the same sample provided the 15 T cell receptor beta chains below, sequenced in a study of blood T cell repertoires in COVID-19. The protocol was immunoSEQ multiplex PCR, while the TCRdb copy is restricted to in-frame clones and leaves out a portion. The sample includes 65,000 to 70,000 clones, over 60% seen only once; the top ten take 23%. The sample comprised peripheral blood. These receptors were taken from a human donor in a cohort sampled during active COVID-19.

The chain combines TRBV18 with TRBJ2-5; the match to TRBD2 covers 9 bases. With V trimmed by 2 bases and J by 4 bases, 2 bases remained unmatched. The length of the CDR3 is 14 residues. CDR1 is KGHSH, CDR2 LQKENI, per germline. The CDR3 sequence: CASSPNSGRETQYF. The CDR3 DNA follows: TGTGCCAGCTCACCAAATAGCGGGAGAGAGACCCAGTACTTC.

The chain links TRBV3-1 (or the pseudogene TRBV3-2) to TRBJ2-2; perhaps TRBD1 as D (5 bases). V lost 1 base and J 7 bases, leaving 7 bases between the germline ends. Germline V gives CDR1 LGHDT, CDR2 YNNKEL (reference sequence). The CDR3 covers 13 residues. CDR3 DNA: TGTGCCAGCAGCCAAGTAAGGGGCGGGGAGCTGTTTTTT. Translation gives CASSQVRGGELFF.

This clone was seen a single time. This rearrangement joins TRBV5-1 to TRBJ2-7; a possible D gene is TRBD1 (5 bases). The CDR3 covers 14 residues. V lost 0 bases and J lost 6, with 13 bases in between. Germline loops: CDR1 SGHRS, CDR2 YFSETQ. Here the CDR3 reads CASSLDQGATEQYF. CDR3 nucleotide sequence: TGCGCCAGCAGCTTGGACCAGGGTGCCACCGAGCAGTACTTC.

The genes are TRBV3-1 (or the pseudogene TRBV3-2) and TRBJ2-5, with 11 bases lining up with TRBD2. The J segment lost 0 bases and the V segment lost 3 bases, leaving 3 bases of the junction unmatched. This CDR3 contains 16 residues. The germline gives CDR1 LGHDT, CDR2 YNNKEL (reference sequence). Here the CDR3 reads CASSQMGLADQETQYF. CDR3 bases: TGTGCCAGCAGCCAGATGGGACTAGCGGACCAAGAGACCCAGTACTTC.

CDR3 DNA sequence: TGTGCCACCGGTAGGGGGCGCGATGAGCAGTTCTTC. It encodes CATGRGRDEQFF. The V and J genes are TRBV15 and TRBJ2-1; TRBD1 agrees at 7 bases. J gave up 8 bases and V 8 bases, and 6 bases lay outside the gene matches. CDR3 size: 12 residues. Germline V gene lookup returns CDR1 LNHNV and CDR2 YYDKDF (reference sequence).

The V and J genes are TRBV7-9 and TRBJ2-1; 13 bases fit TRBD2. This CDR3 is built from 17 residues. V was pared by 0 bases and J by 5 bases, with 4 bases of the junction left unmatched. CDR1 is SEHNR and CDR2 is FQNEAQ in the germline V gene (reference sequence). CDR3 region: CASSLARGTSGNNEQFF. CDR3 DNA sequence: TGTGCCAGCAGCTTAGCGCGCGGGACTAGCGGGAACAATGAGCAGTTCTTC.

This rearrangement joins TRBV10-3 to TRBJ2-3; D is ambiguous. Trimming pared 3 bases from V and 5 bases from J, leaving 3 bases between. This CDR3 contains 11 residues. CDR1 is ENHRY and CDR2 is SYGVKD in the germline V gene. The CDR3 loop is CAISDQDTQYF. CDR3 sequence (DNA): TGTGCCATCAGTGATCAAGATACGCAGTATTTT.

The J gene is TRBJ1-6, the V gene TRBV28; D not resolved. Per the germline V gene, CDR1 is MDHEN and CDR2 is SYDVKM. The CDR3 covers 14 residues. Trimming took 6 bases from V and 5 from J, leaving 11 bases between them. The CDR3 bases are TGTGCCAGCAGATCGTTCGTAAATAATTCACCCCTCCACTTT. Translating gives CASRSFVNNSPLHF.

The chain carries TRBV7-2 and TRBJ1-6; D is uncertain. The CDR3 runs 13 residues. Between the trimmed V and J ends, which lost 1 base and 8 bases, there was a span of 6 bases. Germline V gene data show CDR1 as SGHTA and CDR2 as FQGNSA. CDR3 in DNA: TGTGCCAGCAGCTTAGTCCAGGATTCACCCCTCCACTTT. This gives the protein CASSLVQDSPLHF.

V usage is TRBV19 and J usage is TRBJ1-6; D is possibly TRBD1 (6 bases). CDR1 and CDR2 from the germline V gene are LNHDA and SQIVND (reference sequence). Trimming shortened V by 6 bases and J by 7 bases, and 10 bases separated the two germline ends. The CDR3 length is 13 residues. CDR3 sequence: CASREQGNSPLHF. Written as DNA, the CDR3 is TGTGCCAGTAGGGAACAGGGAAATTCACCCCTCCACTTT. Combining the CDR3 with reference TRBV19 and TRBJ1-6 gives the whole variable domain DGGITQSPKYLFRKEGQNVTLSCEQNLNHDAMYWYRQDPGQGLRLIYYSQIVNDFQKGDIAEGYSVSREKKESFPLTVTSAQKNPTAFYLCASREQGNSPLHFGNGTRLTVT.

The chain recombines TRBV11-2 with TRBJ2-7; D gene ambiguous. The V end lost 0 bases, the J end lost 3 bases, and 9 bases lay between the germline ends. CDR3 length: 14 residues. Per germline, CDR1 SGHAT and CDR2 FQNNGV. The CDR3 is CASSLDYRYYEQYF. Here the CDR3 DNA reads TGTGCCAGCAGCTTAGATTACCGGTACTACGAGCAGTACTTC.

This chain connects TRBV11-2 to TRBJ2-3, with 8 bases aligning to TRBD2. The CDR3 consists of 15 residues. CDR1 and CDR2 from the germline V gene are SGHAT and FQNNGV. The trim removed 5 bases at V and 0 bases at J, leaving 4 bases unmatched. The CDR3 spells CASSVRGGSTDTQYF. The CDR3 DNA reads as TGTGCCAGCAGCGTCCGGGGGGGGAGCACAGATACGCAGTATTTT.

V and J are TRBV7-2 and TRBJ2-3, with 9 bases lining up with TRBD2. This CDR3 comprises 17 residues. With V trimmed by 5 bases and J by 4 bases, 13 bases remained unmatched. Germline V gene data show CDR1 as SGHTA and CDR2 as FQGNSA. As DNA, the CDR3 is TGTGCCAGCAGCCTCAATGTCGGAGCGGGGGGACCAGATACGCAGTATTTT. Encoded protein: CASSLNVGAGGPDTQYF. The whole variable domain, filled in from reference TRBV7-2 and TRBJ2-3, reads GAGVSQSPSNKVTEKGKDVELRCDPISGHTALYWYRQSLGQGLEFLIYFQGNSAPDKSGLPSDRFSAERTGGSVSTLTIQRTQQEDSAVYLCASSLNVGAGGPDTQYFGPGTRLTVL.

This chain uses TRBV5-4 with TRBJ2-1, with TRBD1 matching 8 bases. CDR1 SGHNT and CDR2 YYREEE come from the germline V gene (reference sequence). The CDR3 covers 14 residues. V was pared by 4 bases and J by 9 bases, with 9 bases of the junction left unmatched. CDR3 nucleotides: TGTGCCAGCAGCCCGAACCCCCAGGGGGCTGAGCAGTTCTTC. This translates into CASSPNPQGAEQFF.

CDR3 loop: CASSETGGTNEKLFF. CDR3 bases: TGCGCCAGCAGCGAAACAGGGGGCACTAATGAAAAACTGTTTTTT. The chain joins TRBV5-1 to TRBJ1-4, with 9 bases lining up with TRBD1. This CDR3 contains 15 residues. With V trimmed by 4 bases and J by 2 bases, 3 bases remained unmatched. The germline V gene encodes CDR1 SGHRS and CDR2 YFSETQ.